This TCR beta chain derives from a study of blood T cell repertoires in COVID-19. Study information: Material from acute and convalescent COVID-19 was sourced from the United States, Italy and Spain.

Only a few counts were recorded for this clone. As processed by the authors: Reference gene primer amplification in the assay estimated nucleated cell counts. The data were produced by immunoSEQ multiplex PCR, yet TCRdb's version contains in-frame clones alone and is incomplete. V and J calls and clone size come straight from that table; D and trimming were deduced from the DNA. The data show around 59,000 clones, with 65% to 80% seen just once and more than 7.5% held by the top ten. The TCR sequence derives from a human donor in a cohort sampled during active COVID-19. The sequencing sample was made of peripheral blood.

CDR3 protein: CASSGNRDLNWETQYF. The CDR3 bases are TGTGCCAGCAGTGGCAACCGGGACTTAAATTGGGAGACCCAGTACTTC. The chain is built from TRBV6-1 and TRBJ2-5; D may be TRBD2 (6 bases). Germline V CDR1 and CDR2: MNHNS, SASEGT. CDR3 length: 16 residues. Trimming left V 4 bases short and J 5 bases short, with 20 bases between.